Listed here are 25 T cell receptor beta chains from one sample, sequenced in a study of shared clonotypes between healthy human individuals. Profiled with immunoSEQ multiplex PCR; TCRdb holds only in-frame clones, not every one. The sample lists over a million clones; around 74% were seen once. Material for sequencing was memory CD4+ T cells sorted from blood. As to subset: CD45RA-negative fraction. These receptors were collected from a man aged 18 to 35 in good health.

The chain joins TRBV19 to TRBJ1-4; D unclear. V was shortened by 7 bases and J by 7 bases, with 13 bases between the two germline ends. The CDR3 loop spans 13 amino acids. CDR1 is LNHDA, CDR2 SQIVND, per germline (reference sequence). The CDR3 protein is CASINLRGEKLFF. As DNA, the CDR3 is TGTGCCAGTATCAACCTCCGGGGTGAAAAACTGTTTTTT. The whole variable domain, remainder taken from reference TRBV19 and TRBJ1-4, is DGGITQSPKYLFRKEGQNVTLSCEQNLNHDAMYWYRQDPGQGLRLIYYSQIVNDFQKGDIAEGYSVSREKKESFPLTVTSAQKNPTAFYLCASINLRGEKLFFGSGTQLSVL.

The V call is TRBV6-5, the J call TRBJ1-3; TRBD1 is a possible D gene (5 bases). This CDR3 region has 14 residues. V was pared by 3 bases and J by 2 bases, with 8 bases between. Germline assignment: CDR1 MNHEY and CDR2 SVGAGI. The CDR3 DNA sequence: TGTGCCAGCAGTTATAAGACAGCTGGAAACACCATATATTTT. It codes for CASSYKTAGNTIYF.

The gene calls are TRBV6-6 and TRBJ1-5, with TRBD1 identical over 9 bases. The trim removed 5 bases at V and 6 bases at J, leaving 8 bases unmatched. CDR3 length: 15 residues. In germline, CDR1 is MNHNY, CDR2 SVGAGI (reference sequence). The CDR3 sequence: CASSPDRGAGQPQHF. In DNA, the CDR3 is TGTGCCAGCAGTCCGGACAGGGGCGCGGGTCAGCCCCAGCATTTT.

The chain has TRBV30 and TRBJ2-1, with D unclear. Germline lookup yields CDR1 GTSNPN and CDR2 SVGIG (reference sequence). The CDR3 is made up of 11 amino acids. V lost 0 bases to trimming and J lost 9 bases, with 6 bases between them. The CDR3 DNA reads TGTGCCTGGAGTGTAGGGCCTGAGCAGTTCTTC. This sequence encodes CAWSVGPEQFF.

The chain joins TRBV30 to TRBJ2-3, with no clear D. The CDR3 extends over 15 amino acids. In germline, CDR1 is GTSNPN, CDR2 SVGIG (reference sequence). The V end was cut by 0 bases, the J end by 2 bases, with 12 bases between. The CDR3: CAWSVEQLITDTQYF. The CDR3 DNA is TGTGCCTGGAGTGTCGAACAGCTAATCACAGATACGCAGTATTTT.

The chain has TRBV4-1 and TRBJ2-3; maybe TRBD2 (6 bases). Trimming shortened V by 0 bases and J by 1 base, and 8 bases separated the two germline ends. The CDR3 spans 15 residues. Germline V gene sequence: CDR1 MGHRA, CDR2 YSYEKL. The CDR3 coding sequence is TGCGCCAGCAGCCAAGATGGCGGGGGCACAGATACGCAGTATTTT. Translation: CASSQDGGGTDTQYF.

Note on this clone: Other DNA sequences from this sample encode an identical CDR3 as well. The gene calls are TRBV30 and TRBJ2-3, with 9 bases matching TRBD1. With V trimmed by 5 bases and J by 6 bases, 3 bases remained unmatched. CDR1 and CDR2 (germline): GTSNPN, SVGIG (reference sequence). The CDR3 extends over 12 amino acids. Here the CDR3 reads CAWGTGSDTQYF. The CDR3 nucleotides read TGTGCCTGGGGGACAGGGTCCGATACGCAGTATTTT.

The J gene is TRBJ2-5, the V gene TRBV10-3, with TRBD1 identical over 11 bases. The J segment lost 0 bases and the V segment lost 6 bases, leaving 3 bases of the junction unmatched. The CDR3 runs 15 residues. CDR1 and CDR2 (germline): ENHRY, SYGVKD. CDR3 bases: TGTGCCATCAGCCTGGGACAGGGGGACCAAGAGACCCAGTACTTC. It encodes CAISLGQGDQETQYF.

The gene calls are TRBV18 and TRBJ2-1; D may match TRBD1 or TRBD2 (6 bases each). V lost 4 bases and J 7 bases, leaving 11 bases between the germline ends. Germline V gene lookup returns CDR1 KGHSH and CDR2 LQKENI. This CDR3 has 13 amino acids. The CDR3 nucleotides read TGTGCCAGCTCACTTAAAGGGGGGAATGAGCAGTTCTTC. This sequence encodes CASSLKGGNEQFF. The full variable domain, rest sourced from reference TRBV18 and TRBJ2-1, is NAGVMQNPRHLVRRRGQEARLRCSPMKGHSHVYWYRQLPEEGLKFMVYLQKENIIDESGMPKERFSAEFPKEGPSILRIQQVVRGDSAAYFCASSLKGGNEQFFGPGTRLTVL.

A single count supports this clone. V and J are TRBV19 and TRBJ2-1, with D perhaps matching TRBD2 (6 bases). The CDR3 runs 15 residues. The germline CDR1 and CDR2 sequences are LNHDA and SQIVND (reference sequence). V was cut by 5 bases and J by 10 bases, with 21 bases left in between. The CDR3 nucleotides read TGTGCCAGTAGTCCCTCAGTGTTCAGTAGCGGCGAGCAGTTCTTC. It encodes CASSPSVFSSGEQFF.

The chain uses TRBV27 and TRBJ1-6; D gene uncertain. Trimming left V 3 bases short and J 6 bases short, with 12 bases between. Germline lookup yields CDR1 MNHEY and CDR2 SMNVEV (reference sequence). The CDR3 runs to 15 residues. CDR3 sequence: CASSFWQFANSPLHF. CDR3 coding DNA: TGTGCCAGCAGTTTCTGGCAGTTCGCTAATTCACCCCTCCACTTT.

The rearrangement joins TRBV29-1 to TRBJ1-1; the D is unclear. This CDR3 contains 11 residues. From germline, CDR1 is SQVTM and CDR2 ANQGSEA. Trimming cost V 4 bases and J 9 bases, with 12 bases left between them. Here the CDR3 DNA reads TGCAGCGTTGGAGGGCCAGGTAAAGCTTTCTTT. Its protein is CSVGGPGKAFF.

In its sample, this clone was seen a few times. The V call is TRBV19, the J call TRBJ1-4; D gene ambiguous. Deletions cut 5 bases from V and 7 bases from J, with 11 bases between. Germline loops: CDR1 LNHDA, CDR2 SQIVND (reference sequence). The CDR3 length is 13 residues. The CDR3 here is CASSQPASEKLFF. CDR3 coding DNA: TGTGCCAGTAGTCAGCCAGCAAGTGAAAAACTGTTTTTT.

The chain's CDR3 is CASSLVTGNSNQPQHF. DNA for the CDR3: TGTGCCAGCAGCTTAGTGACAGGAAATTCCAATCAGCCCCAGCATTTT. The chain carries TRBV7-2 and TRBJ1-5; possible D gene TRBD1, 6 bases. The germline V and J ends were trimmed by 1 base and 3 bases, with 13 bases remaining between them. The CDR3 contains 16 residues. CDR1 SGHTA and CDR2 FQGNSA come from the germline V gene.

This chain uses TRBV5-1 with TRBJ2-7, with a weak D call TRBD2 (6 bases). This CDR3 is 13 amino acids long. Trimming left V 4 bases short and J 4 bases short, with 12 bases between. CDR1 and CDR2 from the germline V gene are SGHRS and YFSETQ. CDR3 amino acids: CASSGGNGYEQYF. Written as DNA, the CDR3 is TGCGCCAGCAGCGGGGGGAACGGGTACGAGCAGTACTTC.

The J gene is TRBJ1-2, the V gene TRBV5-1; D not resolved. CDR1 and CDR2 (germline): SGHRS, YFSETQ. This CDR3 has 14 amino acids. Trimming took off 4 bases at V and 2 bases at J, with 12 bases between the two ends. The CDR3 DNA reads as TGCGCCAGCAGCGCGGGGTCGGTCAACTATGGCTACACCTTC. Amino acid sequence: CASSAGSVNYGYTF.

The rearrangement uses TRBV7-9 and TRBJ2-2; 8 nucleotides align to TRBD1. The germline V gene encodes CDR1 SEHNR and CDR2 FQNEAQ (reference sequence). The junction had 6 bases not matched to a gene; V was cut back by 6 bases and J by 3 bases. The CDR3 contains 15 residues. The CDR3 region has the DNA TGTGCCAGCAGTCAGGGGGCCCGCGACACCGGGGAGCTGTTTTTT. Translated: CASSQGARDTGELFF.

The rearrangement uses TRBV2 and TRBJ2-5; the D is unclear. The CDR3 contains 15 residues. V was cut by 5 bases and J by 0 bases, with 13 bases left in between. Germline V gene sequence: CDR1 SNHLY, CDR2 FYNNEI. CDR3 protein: CASSQGRTNQETQYF. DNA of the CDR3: TGTGCCAGCAGTCAAGGGCGGACCAACCAAGAGACCCAGTACTTC.

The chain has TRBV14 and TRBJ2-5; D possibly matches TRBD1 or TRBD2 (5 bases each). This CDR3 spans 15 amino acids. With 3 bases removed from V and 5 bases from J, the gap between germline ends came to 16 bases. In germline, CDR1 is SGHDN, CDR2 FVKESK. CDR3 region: CASSHRGPSRETQYF. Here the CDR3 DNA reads TGTGCCAGCAGCCATCGGGGACCCTCTAGGGAGACCCAGTACTTC.

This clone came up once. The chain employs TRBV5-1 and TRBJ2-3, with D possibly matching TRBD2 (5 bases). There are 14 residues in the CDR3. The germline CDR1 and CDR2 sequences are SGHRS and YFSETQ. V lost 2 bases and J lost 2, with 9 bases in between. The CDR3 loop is CASSFSGDTDTQYF. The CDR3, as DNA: TGCGCCAGCAGCTTCAGCGGAGACACAGATACGCAGTATTTT. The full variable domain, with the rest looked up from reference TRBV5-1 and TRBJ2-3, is KAGVTQTPRYLIKTRGQQVTLSCSPISGHRSVSWYQQTPGQGLQFLFEYFSETQRNKGNFPGRFSGRQFSNSRSEMNVSTLELGDSALYLCASSFSGDTDTQYFGPGTRLTVL.

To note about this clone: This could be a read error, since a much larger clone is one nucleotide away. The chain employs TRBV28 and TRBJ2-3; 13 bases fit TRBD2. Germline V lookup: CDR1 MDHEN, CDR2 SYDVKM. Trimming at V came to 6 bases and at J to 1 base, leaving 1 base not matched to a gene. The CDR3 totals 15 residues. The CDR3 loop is CASRGTSGGTDTQYF. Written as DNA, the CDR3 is TGTGCCAGCAGGGGGACTAGCGGGGGCACAGATACGCAGTATTTT.

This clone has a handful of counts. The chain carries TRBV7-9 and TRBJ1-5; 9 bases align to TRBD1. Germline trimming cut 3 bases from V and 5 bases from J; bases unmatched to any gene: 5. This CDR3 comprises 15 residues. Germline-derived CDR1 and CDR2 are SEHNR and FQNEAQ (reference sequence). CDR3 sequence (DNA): TGTGCCAGCAGCTTGGACAGGGGATCCTATCAGCCCCAGCATTTT. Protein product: CASSLDRGSYQPQHF.

CDR3 bases: TGTGCCAGCAGTCCCCCAGGACTAGCGGGACAGAACGAGCAGTACTTC. It specifies CASSPPGLAGQNEQYF. The chain is built from TRBV6-6 and TRBJ2-7, with TRBD2 matching 12 bases. CDR1 is MNHNY, CDR2 SVGAGI, per germline (reference sequence). The CDR3 is made up of 16 amino acids. V shed 5 bases, J shed 5 bases, and the junction held 10 bases outside the gene matches.

As DNA, the CDR3 is TGTGCCAGCAGCCTCCGATTCTTAAACACCGGGGAGCTGTTTTTT. Translation: CASSLRFLNTGELFF. The chain links TRBV6-5 to TRBJ2-2, with no clear D. This CDR3 contains 15 residues. Germline V gene data show CDR1 as MNHEY and CDR2 as SVGAGI. V shed 6 bases and J shed 2 bases, with 13 bases lying between them.

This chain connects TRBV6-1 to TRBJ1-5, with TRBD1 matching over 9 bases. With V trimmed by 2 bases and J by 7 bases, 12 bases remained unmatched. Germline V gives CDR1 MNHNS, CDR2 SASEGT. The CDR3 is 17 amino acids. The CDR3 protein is CASSEQGTGSGGQPQHF. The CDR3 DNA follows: TGTGCCAGCAGTGAACAGGGGACAGGGTCGGGTGGGCAGCCCCAGCATTTT.